This T cell receptor beta chain was identified during a study of OX40 agonist ivuxolimab in advanced cancers. About the research overall: As their treatment, patients were administered ivuxolimab, an agonistic anti-OX40 (CD134) antibody.

The table came from immunoSEQ multiplex PCR; TCRdb's copy has only in-frame clones and leaves some out. This repertoire shows tens of thousands of clones, roughly nine tenths found once; its top ten account for approximately 18%. Study results and limitations: Antigen targets of the expanded peripheral T cells went undetermined.

A word on this clone: Its matching antigen is unknown.

CDR1 SQVTM and CDR2 ANQGSEA come from the germline V gene. The CDR3 totals 16 residues. Deletions cut 4 bases from V and 4 bases from J, with 23 bases between. The source was CD4+ or CD8+ T cells sorted from blood, collected in a trial of the OX40 agonist ivuxolimab. The chain carries TRBV29-1 and TRBJ2-7; D possibly matches TRBD1 or TRBD2 (6 bases each). This receptor was taken from an adult with an advanced solid tumor such as melanoma, head and neck, liver or kidney cancer. The CDR3 reads CSVAAPQGRDLYEQYF. CDR3 nucleotides: TGCAGCGTTGCCGCCCCACAGGGCCGGGACTTATACGAGCAGTACTTC.